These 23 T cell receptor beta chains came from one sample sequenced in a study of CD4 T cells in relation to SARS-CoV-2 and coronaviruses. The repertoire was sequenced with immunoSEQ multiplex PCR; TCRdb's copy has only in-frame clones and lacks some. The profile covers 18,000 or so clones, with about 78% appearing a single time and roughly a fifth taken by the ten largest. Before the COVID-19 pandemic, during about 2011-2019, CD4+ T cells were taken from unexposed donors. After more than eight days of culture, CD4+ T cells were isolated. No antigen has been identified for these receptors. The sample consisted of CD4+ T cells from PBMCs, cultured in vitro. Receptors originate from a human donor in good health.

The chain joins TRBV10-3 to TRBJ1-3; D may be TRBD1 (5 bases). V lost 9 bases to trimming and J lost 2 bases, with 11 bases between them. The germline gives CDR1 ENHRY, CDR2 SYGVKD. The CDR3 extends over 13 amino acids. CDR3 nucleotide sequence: TGTGCCATGGGGCAGGGTCCTGGAAACACCATATATTTT. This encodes CAMGQGPGNTIYF.

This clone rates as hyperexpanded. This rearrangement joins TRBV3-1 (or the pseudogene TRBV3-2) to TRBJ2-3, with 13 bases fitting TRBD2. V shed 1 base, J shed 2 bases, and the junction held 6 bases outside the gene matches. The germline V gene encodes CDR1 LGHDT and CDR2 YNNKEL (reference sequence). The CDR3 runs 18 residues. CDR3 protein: CASSQVPGLAGVTDTQYF. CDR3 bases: TGTGCCAGCAGCCAAGTCCCTGGACTAGCGGGGGTCACAGATACGCAGTATTTT.

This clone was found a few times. In nucleotides, the CDR3 is TGTGCCAGCAGCCAAGATGGGACTGGGGCCAACGTCCTGACTTTC. This encodes CASSQDGTGANVLTF. The J gene is TRBJ2-6, the V gene TRBV14; no definite D call. The CDR3 is made up of 15 amino acids. The germline V gene encodes CDR1 SGHDN and CDR2 FVKESK. V lost 0 bases and J 2 bases, leaving 5 bases between the germline ends. Full variable domain (outside the CDR3, taken from reference TRBV14 and TRBJ2-6): EAGVTQFPSHSVIEKGQTVTLRCDPISGHDNLYWYRRVMGKEIKFLLHFVKESKQDESGMPNNRFLAERTGGTYSTLKVQPAELEDSGVYFCASSQDGTGANVLTFGAGSRLTVL.

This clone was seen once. DNA for the CDR3: TGTGCCACCAGTGTTTTCAATGAGCAGTTCTTC. Translated, it gives CATSVFNEQFF. This chain connects TRBV24-1 to TRBJ2-1, with unresolved D. The V gene's germline CDR1 is KGHDR and CDR2 SFDVKD. CDR3 length equals 11 residues. The ends were cut back, 5 bases at V and 6 bases at J, with 4 bases in the middle.

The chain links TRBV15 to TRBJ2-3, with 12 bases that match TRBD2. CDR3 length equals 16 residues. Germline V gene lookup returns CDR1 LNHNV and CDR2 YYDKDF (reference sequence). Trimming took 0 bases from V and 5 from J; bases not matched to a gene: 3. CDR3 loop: CATSRELAGGRDTQYF. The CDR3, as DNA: TGTGCCACCAGCAGAGAGCTAGCGGGAGGGCGAGATACGCAGTATTTT.

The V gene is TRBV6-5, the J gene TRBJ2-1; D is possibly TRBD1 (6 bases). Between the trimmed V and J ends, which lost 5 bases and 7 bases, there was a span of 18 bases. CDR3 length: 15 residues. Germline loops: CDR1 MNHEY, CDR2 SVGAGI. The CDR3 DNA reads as TGTGCCAGCAGTCCAGGGGATTTTTGGGCAAATGAGCAGTTCTTC. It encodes CASSPGDFWANEQFF.

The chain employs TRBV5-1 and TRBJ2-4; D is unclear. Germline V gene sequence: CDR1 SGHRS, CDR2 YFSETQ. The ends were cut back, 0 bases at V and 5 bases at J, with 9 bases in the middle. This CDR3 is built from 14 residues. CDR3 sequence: CASSLGSRENIQYF. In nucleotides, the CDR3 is TGCGCCAGCAGCTTGGGGTCTAGAGAAAACATTCAGTACTTC.

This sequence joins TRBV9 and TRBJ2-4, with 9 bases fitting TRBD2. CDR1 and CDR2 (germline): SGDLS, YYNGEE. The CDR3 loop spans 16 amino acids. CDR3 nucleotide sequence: TGTGCTAAGGAAGGACTAGCGATGGGGGCCAAAAACATTCAGTACTTC. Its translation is CAKEGLAMGAKNIQYF.

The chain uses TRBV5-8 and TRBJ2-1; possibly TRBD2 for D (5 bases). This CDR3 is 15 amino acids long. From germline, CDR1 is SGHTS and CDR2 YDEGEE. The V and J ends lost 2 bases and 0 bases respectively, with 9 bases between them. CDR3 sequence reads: CASSFRETSYNEQFF. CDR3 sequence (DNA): TGTGCCAGCAGCTTCCGGGAAACCTCCTACAATGAGCAGTTCTTC.

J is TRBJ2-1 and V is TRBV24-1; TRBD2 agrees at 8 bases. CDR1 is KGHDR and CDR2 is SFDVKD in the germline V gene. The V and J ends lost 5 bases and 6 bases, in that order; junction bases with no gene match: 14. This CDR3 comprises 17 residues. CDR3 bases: TGTGCCACCAGTGGTTGGTGGAGCGGGAGTGAGAGCAATGAGCAGTTCTTC. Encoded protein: CATSGWWSGSESNEQFF.

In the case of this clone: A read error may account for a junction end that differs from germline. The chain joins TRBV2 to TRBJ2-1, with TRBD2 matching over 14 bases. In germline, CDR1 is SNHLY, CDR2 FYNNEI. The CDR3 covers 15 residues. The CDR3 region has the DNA TGTGCCAGCAGGGAAGGACTAGCGGGAGGTAATGAGCAGTTCTTC. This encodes CASREGLAGGNEQFF.

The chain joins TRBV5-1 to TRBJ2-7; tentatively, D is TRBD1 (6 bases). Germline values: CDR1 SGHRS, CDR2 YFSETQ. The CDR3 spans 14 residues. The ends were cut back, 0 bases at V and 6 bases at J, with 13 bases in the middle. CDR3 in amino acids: CASSLGQDRAEQYF. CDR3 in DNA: TGCGCCAGCAGCTTGGGACAGGATAGGGCCGAGCAGTACTTC.

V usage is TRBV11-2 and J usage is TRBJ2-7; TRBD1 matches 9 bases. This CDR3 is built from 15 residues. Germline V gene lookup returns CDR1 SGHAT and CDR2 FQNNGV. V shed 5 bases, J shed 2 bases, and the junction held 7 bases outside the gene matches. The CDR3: CASSLVGQGTYEQYF. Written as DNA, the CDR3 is TGTGCCAGCAGCCTAGTCGGACAGGGGACCTACGAGCAGTACTTC. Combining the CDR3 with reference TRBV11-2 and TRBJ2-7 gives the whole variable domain EAGVAQSPRYKIIEKRQSVAFWCNPISGHATLYWYQQILGQGPKLLIQFQNNGVVDDSQLPKDRFSAERLKGVDSTLKIQPAKLEDSAVYLCASSLVGQGTYEQYFGPGTRLTVT.

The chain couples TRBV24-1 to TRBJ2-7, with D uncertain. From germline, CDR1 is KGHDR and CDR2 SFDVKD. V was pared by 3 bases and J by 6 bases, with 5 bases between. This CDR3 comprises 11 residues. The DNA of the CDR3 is TGTGCCACCAGTGATCTGAGCGAGCAGTACTTC. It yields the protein CATSDLSEQYF.

The CDR3 coding sequence is TGTGCCACCAGTGATACCCTAGCGGGGGGTACGCAGTATTTT. Protein sequence: CATSDTLAGGTQYF. The genes are TRBV24-1 and TRBJ2-3; 11 bases align to TRBD2. The CDR3 has 14 residues. The V gene end was trimmed by 3 bases and the J gene end by 8 bases; junction bases not matched to a gene: 3. Looked up from germline, CDR1 is KGHDR and CDR2 is SFDVKD.

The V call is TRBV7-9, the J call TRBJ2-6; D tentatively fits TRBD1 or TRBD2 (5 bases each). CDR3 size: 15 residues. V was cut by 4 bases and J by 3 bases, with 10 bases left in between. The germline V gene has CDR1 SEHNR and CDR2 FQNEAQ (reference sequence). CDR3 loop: CASSSRGGGANVLTF. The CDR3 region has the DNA TGTGCCAGCAGCTCGAGGGGTGGTGGGGCCAACGTCCTGACTTTC.

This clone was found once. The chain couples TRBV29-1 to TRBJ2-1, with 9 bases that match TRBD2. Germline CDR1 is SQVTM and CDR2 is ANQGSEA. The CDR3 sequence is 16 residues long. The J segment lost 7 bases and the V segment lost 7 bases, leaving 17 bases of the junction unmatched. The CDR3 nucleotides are TGCAGCGCCGGGAGTACTGCGGGAGGGCCTTTAAATGAGCAGTTCTTC. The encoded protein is CSAGSTAGGPLNEQFF.

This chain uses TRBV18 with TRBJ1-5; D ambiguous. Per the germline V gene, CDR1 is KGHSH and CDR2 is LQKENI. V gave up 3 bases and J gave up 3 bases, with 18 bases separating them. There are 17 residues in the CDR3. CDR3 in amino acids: CASSPNVGIADNQPQHF. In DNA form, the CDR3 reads TGTGCCAGCTCACCGAACGTCGGAATCGCGGACAATCAGCCCCAGCATTTT.

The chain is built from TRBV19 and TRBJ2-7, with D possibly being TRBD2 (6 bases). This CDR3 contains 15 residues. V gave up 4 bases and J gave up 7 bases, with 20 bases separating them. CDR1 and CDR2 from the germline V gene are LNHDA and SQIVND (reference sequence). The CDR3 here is CASSTSGGPEGEQYF. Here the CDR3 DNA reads TGTGCCAGTAGTACGTCCGGGGGACCCGAGGGGGAGCAGTACTTC.

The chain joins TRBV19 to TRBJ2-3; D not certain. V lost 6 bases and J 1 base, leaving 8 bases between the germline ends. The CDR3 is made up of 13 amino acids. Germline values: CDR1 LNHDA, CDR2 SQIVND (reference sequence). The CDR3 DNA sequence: TGTGCCAGTAGGGGCGAGGGCACAGATACGCAGTATTTT. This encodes CASRGEGTDTQYF.

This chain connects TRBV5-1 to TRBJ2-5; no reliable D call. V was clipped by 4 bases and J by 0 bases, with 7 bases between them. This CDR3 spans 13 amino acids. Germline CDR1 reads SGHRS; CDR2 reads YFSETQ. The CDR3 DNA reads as TGCGCCAGCAGCCGAGAGTACCAAGAGACCCAGTACTTC. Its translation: CASSREYQETQYF.

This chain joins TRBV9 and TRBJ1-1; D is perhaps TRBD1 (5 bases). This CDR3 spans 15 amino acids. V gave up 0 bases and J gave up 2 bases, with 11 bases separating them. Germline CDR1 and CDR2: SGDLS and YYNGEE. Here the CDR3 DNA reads TGTGCCAGCAGCGTAGTCGCAGGGAGAAACACTGAAGCTTTCTTT. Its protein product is CASSVVAGRNTEAFF.

DNA of the CDR3: TGTGCCAGCAGTGAAAGGGAGTACGAGCAGTACTTC. Its translation: CASSEREYEQYF. The chain uses TRBV2 and TRBJ2-7; a possible D gene is TRBD2 (5 bases). Trimming left V 2 bases short and J 4 bases short, with 6 bases between. This CDR3 is 12 amino acids long. Germline lookup yields CDR1 SNHLY and CDR2 FYNNEI.